Listed here is a single TCR beta chain. The sample originates from a study of blood T cell repertoires in COVID-19. Study details: The samples span acute and convalescent COVID-19 from the United States, Italy and Spain. T cells, B-cell-depleted T cells, or PBMCs provided the cDNA or gDNA that served as material.

Deletions cut 3 bases from V and 2 bases from J, with 14 bases between. In germline, CDR1 is GTSNPN, CDR2 SVGIG (reference sequence). This CDR3 spans 15 amino acids. As handled by the study authors: Reference gene primers were amplified, and this amplification served to estimate nucleated cell counts. Here immunoSEQ multiplex PCR was the method, and the copy in TCRdb shows in-frame clones only, minus some. V and J calls plus clone size are reproduced from that table; the DNA served to infer D and trimming. The table records about 150,000 clones, 65% to 85% of them present only once. This receptor was taken from a woman older than 75 with acute or convalescent COVID-19. Sequenced sample: peripheral blood. The chain employs TRBV30 and TRBJ2-4, with D possibly matching TRBD1 (6 bases). The CDR3 sequence is CAWRGDQGTKNIQYF. CDR3 coding DNA: TGTGCCTGGAGAGGCGATCAGGGGACCAAAAACATTCAGTACTTC.